Each of the 13 T cell receptor beta chains below was sequenced from the same sample in a study of Graves' ophthalmopathy and Graves' hyperthyroidism. Amplification of TCR beta CDR3 regions used RNA transcripts. Second-round multiplex PCR followed a first-round RT-PCR using HTBI primers. Each CDR3 protein gets one entry after TCRdb re-called the multiplex PCR reads with MiXCR. This table holds over a million distinct CDR3 sequences, 35% to 45% found once. The sample comprised peripheral blood or thyroid tissue (not recorded which). Receptors originate from an adult man with Graves' hyperthyroidism.

On this clonotype itself: At one end, the junction sequence differs from germline, possibly due to a read error. The V gene is TRBV10-2, the J gene TRBJ2-5; the D gene is possibly TRBD2 (5 bases). This CDR3 comprises 13 residues. In germline, CDR1 is WSHSY, CDR2 SAAADI. The CDR3 DNA sequence: TGTGCCAGCAGTTCGGACTCGGCAGACACCCAGTACTTC. Its translation: CASSSDSADTQYF.

This clonotype has only a few counts. V usage is TRBV7-2 and J usage is TRBJ2-3, with 9 bases that match TRBD2. The CDR3 is 15 residues long. Germline V CDR1 and CDR2: SGHTA, FQGNSA. With V trimmed by 2 bases and J by 1 base, 1 base remained unmatched. For the CDR3, the DNA is TGTGCCAGCAGCTTACGACTAGCGGGCACAGATACGCAGTATTTT. Protein product: CASSLRLAGTDTQYF.

This clonotype was observed many times. The chain is built from TRBV15 and TRBJ1-4, with D unresolved. The germline V and J ends were trimmed by 1 base and 5 bases, with 8 bases remaining between them. This CDR3 region has 14 residues. The germline gives CDR1 LNHNV, CDR2 YYDKDF (reference sequence). In DNA, the CDR3 is TGTGCCACCAGCAGAGGCCCGCTAAATGAAAAACTGTTTTTT. Protein product: CATSRGPLNEKLFF.

This clonotype was recorded a few times. This chain connects TRBV5-4 to TRBJ1-1, with 8 bases identical to TRBD1. The V gene's germline CDR1 is SGHNT and CDR2 YYREEE (reference sequence). This CDR3 comprises 15 residues. V shed 5 bases and J 5 bases; nucleotides not matched to a gene: 11. The DNA of the CDR3 is TGTGCCAGCAGGGCTCGACAGGGGATTGATACTGAAGCTTTCTTT. It is translated as CASRARQGIDTEAFF.

This clonotype was seen many times. The genes are TRBV29-1 and TRBJ1-5, with D perhaps matching TRBD1 (5 bases). The CDR3 contains 12 residues. Trimming took 5 bases from V and 9 from J, leaving 14 bases between them. The V gene's germline CDR1 is SQVTM and CDR2 ANQGSEA. The CDR3 region is CSVFRVPRPQHF. CDR3 nucleotide sequence: TGCAGCGTTTTCAGGGTTCCTAGGCCCCAGCATTTT.

This clonotype was counted a few times. This sequence joins TRBV4-3 and TRBJ1-1; D not resolved. The CDR3 extends over 16 amino acids. Looked up from germline, CDR1 is LGHNA and CDR2 is YSLEER. Trimming removed 5 bases from V and 5 bases from J, with 21 bases in between. The CDR3 loop reads CASSEVRQNWETEAFF. In DNA form, the CDR3 reads TGCGCCAGCAGCGAGGTACGGCAGAACTGGGAAACTGAAGCTTTCTTT.

This clonotype was detected once. The junction differs from germline at one of its ends, possibly a read error. The chain has TRBV5-1 and TRBJ2-7; a weak D match, TRBD1 (6 bases). The CDR3 is made up of 14 amino acids. The germline CDR1 and CDR2 sequences are SGHRS and YFSETQ. The CDR3 here is CASRPAGARYGQYF. DNA for the CDR3: TGCGCCAGCCGACCCGCAGGGGCACGCTACGGGCAGTACTTC.

The sample holds many counts of this clonotype. The rearrangement joins TRBV25-1 to TRBJ2-5; D not resolved. The CDR3 sequence is 12 residues long. CDR1 is MGHDK, CDR2 SYGVNS, per germline. Trimming stripped 5 bases from V and 3 bases from J, with 7 bases between. CDR3 in DNA: TGTGCCAGCAGTAAACATAAAGAGACCCAGTACTTC. Protein product: CASSKHKETQYF.

This clonotype was counted ten times or more. This sequence joins TRBV19 and TRBJ1-4, with D unclear. CDR1 and CDR2 from the germline V gene are LNHDA and SQIVND (reference sequence). V lost 7 bases, J lost 4 bases, and 16 bases lay in between. CDR3 length: 15 residues. CDR3 in DNA: TGTGCCAGTAACACGGACGCCTCGAATAATGAAAAACTGTTTTTT. It codes for CASNTDASNNEKLFF. The full variable domain, in which reference TRBV19 and TRBJ1-4 provide the parts outside the CDR3, is DGGITQSPKYLFRKEGQNVTLSCEQNLNHDAMYWYRQDPGQGLRLIYYSQIVNDFQKGDIAEGYSVSREKKESFPLTVTSAQKNPTAFYLCASNTDASNNEKLFFGSGTQLSVL.

This clonotype was seen ten or more times. The rearrangement uses TRBV25-1 and TRBJ2-7; no clear D gene. V was shortened by 1 base and J by 4 bases, with 8 bases between the two germline ends. CDR1 MGHDK and CDR2 SYGVNS come from the germline V gene. The CDR3 consists of 13 residues. This CDR3 reads CASSEWAEYEQYF. The CDR3, as DNA: TGTGCCAGCAGTGAATGGGCGGAGTACGAGCAGTACTTC.

This clonotype was recorded many times. The chain combines TRBV19 with TRBJ1-1; 9 nucleotides line up with TRBD1. CDR3 length: 14 amino acids. The V gene end was trimmed by 4 bases and the J gene end by 3 bases; junction bases not matched to a gene: 3. Germline V gene data show CDR1 as LNHDA and CDR2 as SQIVND (reference sequence). The CDR3 region has the DNA TGTGCCAGTAGTACCGGGACAGGGTACACTGAAGCTTTCTTT. It codes for CASSTGTGYTEAFF. Together with reference TRBV19 and TRBJ1-1, the CDR3 gives the full variable domain: DGGITQSPKYLFRKEGQNVTLSCEQNLNHDAMYWYRQDPGQGLRLIYYSQIVNDFQKGDIAEGYSVSREKKESFPLTVTSAQKNPTAFYLCASSTGTGYTEAFFGQGTRLTVV.

The rearrangement joins TRBV5-6 to TRBJ2-7; 8 bases line up with TRBD1. This CDR3 is 12 amino acids long. J gave up 6 bases and V 6 bases, and 5 bases lay outside the gene matches. Germline-derived CDR1 and CDR2 are SGHDT and YYEEEE. This CDR3 is CASTGRGPEQYF. The DNA for the CDR3 is TGTGCCAGCACCGGCAGGGGGCCCGAGCAGTACTTC.

This clonotype was picked up many times. The gene calls are TRBV10-3 and TRBJ1-6; 9 bases are a match to TRBD1. V dropped 5 bases and J dropped 9; count of bases not matched to a gene: 2. The CDR3 contains 13 residues. Germline values: CDR1 ENHRY, CDR2 SYGVKD. CDR3: CAISPDRGSPLHF. For the CDR3, the DNA is TGTGCCATCAGTCCGGACAGGGGTTCACCCCTCCACTTT.